This entry is about one T cell receptor beta chain. The antigen remains unidentified. TCRdb's table, derived via immunoSEQ multiplex PCR, lists solely in-frame clones and lacks some. The sample includes some 1,600,000 clones, roughly 98% of them seen just once. Trimming took 5 bases from V and 8 from J, leaving 25 bases between them. The CDR3 runs to 16 residues. CDR1 is SGHDT, CDR2 YYEEEE, per germline. The data were taken from a study of shared clonotypes between healthy human individuals. Study-wide results and limits: Blood was the only sampled material, and tissue repertoires likely differ. Since donors were few, the genetic and exposure-history diversity represented was limited. What naive subsets generally showed was a larger estimated richness than memory subsets showed.

The sequenced sample was naive CD4+ T cells sorted from blood. Specified subset: CD45RA+ positively selected. This chain uses TRBV5-6 with TRBJ1-2; D possibly corresponds to TRBD1 (5 bases). The sequence was collected from a man under 40 in good health. CDR3 coding DNA: TGTGCCAGCAGATTGAGTCTCGGGGGGACCTATGACGGCTACACCTTC. Translation gives CASRLSLGGTYDGYTF.